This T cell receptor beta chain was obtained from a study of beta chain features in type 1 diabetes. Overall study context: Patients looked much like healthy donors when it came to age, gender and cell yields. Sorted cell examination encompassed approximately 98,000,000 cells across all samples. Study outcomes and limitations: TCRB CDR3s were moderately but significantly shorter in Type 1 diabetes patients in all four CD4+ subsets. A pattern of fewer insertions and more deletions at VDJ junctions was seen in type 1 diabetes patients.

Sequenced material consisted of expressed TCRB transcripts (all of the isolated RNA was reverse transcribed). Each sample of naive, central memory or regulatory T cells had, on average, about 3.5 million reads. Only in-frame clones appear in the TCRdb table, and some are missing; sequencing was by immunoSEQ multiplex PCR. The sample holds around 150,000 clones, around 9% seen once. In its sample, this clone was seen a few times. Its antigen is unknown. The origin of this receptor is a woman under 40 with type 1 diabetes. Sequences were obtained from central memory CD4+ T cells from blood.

Here the CDR3 DNA reads TGCGCCAGCAGCTTGGACGGGACAAAGACTCAGCCCCAGCATTTT. Amino acids: CASSLDGTKTQPQHF. The gene calls are TRBV5-1 and TRBJ1-5, with D possibly being TRBD1 (6 bases). V was shortened by 0 bases and J by 6 bases, with 13 bases between the two germline ends. Germline V gene lookup returns CDR1 SGHRS and CDR2 YFSETQ. The CDR3 runs 15 residues.